Detailed here is one T cell receptor beta chain. What it binds is unknown. The PCR made use of 60 Vbeta and 13 Jbeta primers. The repertoire was sequenced with immunoSEQ multiplex PCR; TCRdb's copy has only in-frame clones and lacks some. The repertoire holds around 300,000 clones, with just under 85% as singletons. These data belong to a study of cytomegalovirus exposure and HLA in healthy donors. Though nominally healthy at sampling, donors likely had unrecorded immune exposures. V was shortened by 4 bases and J by 0 bases, with 2 bases between the two germline ends. CDR1 is SGHAT, CDR2 FQNNGV, per germline. CDR3 length: 12 residues. Whole-study results and caveats: One cluster of highly shared sequence variants probably arose as a sequencing artifact. TCR beta V segments were, for the most part, productive about 87% or about 30% of the time in an earlier analysis.

Sequenced sample: PBMCs. This chain links TRBV11-2 with TRBJ2-3; D is ambiguous. The clonotype was recovered from a woman in her forties in good health and CMV-seropositive. CDR3 in DNA: TGTGCCAGCAGCTCTAGCACAGATACGCAGTATTTT. Encoded protein: CASSSSTDTQYF. The variable domain in full, with the rest retrieved from reference TRBV11-2 and TRBJ2-3, is EAGVAQSPRYKIIEKRQSVAFWCNPISGHATLYWYQQILGQGPKLLIQFQNNGVVDDSQLPKDRFSAERLKGVDSTLKIQPAKLEDSAVYLCASSSSTDTQYFGPGTRLTVL.